Listed here is a single TCR beta chain. Its target is not known. The sample is drawn from a study of T cell repertoires in aging, cancer and after chemotherapy. Turning to the study itself: Over several months to years, re-sampled healthy donor repertoires clearly shared clones. Study observations and caveats: In healthy donors, age-related TCR diversity loss mainly reflected lost richness. These repertoire data do not allow conclusions about immunological memory after chemotherapy. In each cancer cohort, median generation probability increased across chemotherapy, suggesting thymic output rebounded.

Germline V gives CDR1 SGHRS, CDR2 YFSETQ. The length of the CDR3 is 13 residues. Trimming cost V 4 bases and J 5 bases; bases outside gene matches: 3. TRB rearrangements spanning V, D and J were amplified using mixed TRB-A/B primers. Using its own MiXCR run on the multiplex PCR reads, TCRdb lists one record per CDR3 protein. The data hold about 9,200 distinct CDR3 sequences, with approximately 35% observed a single time. TCR beta rearrangements were amplified from peripheral blood genomic DNA. The sequencing input was blood. The TCR comes from a human donor in good health. The J gene is TRBJ2-1, the V gene TRBV5-1, with 7 bases matching TRBD1. Here the CDR3 DNA reads TGCGCCAGCAGCCCGGGGACAGACAATGAGCAGTTCTTC. This sequence encodes CASSPGTDNEQFF.